This TCR beta chain appears in the sequencing data of a study of cytomegalovirus exposure and HLA in healthy donors. The study's findings and limits: Analysis was carried out at a later point, and it linked a missense DCLRE1C variant to TCR beta V- and J-gene trimming. Researchers catalogued 160 or so TCR beta chains as cytomegalovirus-associated.

The CDR3 has 17 amino acids. Trimming at V came to 0 bases and at J to 5 bases, leaving 7 bases not matched to a gene. Germline lookup yields CDR1 SGDLS and CDR2 YYNGEE. It was with 60 Vbeta and 13 Jbeta primers that the PCR ran. Some clones are missing from TCRdb's copy, which holds only in-frame ones; the method was immunoSEQ multiplex PCR. The data show 150,000 to 200,000 clones, with roughly 80% seen just once and 8.5% held by the top ten. A note on this clone: Its antigen is as yet unknown.

J is TRBJ2-2 and V is TRBV9; 10 nucleotides agree with TRBD2. Source material: PBMCs. The TCR originated in a male donor in good health and CMV-seropositive. The CDR3 region is CASSVGAAGGGTGELFF. For the CDR3, the DNA is TGTGCCAGCAGCGTAGGAGCAGCGGGAGGGGGGACCGGGGAGCTGTTTTTT.